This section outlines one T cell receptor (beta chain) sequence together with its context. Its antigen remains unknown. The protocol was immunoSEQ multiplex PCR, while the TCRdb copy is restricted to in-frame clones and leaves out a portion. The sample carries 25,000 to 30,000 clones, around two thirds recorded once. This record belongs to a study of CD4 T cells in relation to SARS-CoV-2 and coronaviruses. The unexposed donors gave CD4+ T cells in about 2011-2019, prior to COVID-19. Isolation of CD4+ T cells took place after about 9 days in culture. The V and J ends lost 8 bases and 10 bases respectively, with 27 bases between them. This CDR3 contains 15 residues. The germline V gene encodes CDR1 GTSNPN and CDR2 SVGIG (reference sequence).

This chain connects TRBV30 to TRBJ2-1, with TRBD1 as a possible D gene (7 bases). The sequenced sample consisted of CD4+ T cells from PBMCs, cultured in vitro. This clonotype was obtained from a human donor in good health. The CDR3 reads CAAQNRGRRGGEQFF. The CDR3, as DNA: TGTGCCGCGCAAAACAGGGGACGCCGAGGAGGGGAGCAGTTCTTC.